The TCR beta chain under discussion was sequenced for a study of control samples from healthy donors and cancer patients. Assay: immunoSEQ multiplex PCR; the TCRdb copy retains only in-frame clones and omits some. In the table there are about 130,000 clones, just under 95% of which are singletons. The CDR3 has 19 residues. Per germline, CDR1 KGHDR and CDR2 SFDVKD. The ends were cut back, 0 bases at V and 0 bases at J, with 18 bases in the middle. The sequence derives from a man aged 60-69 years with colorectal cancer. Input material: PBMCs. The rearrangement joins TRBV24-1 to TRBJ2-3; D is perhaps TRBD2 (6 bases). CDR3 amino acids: CATSDLGVLGDSSTDTQYF. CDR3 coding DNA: TGTGCCACCAGTGATTTGGGCGTCCTCGGGGACTCTAGCACAGATACGCAGTATTTT.